This T cell receptor (beta chain) was retrieved from a study of blood T cells in healthy people across ages. Whole-study findings and limits: For the donors, CMV status was unknown and possibly confounded expanded clonotype changes. In long-lived donors, naive CD4+ cell counts and diversity exceeded those of aged donors.

A second 7 to 11 cycle PCR used barcoded and J-beta primers. TCRdb re-analysed the 5' RACE reads in MiXCR, keeping a single row per CDR3 protein. Here the sample spans 500,000 to 600,000 distinct CDR3 sequences, 25% to 30% being singletons. Trimming cost V 6 bases and J 4 bases, with 18 bases left between them. CDR1 and CDR2 from the germline V gene are SQVTM and ANQGSEA. The CDR3 is 14 residues long. In regard to this clonotype: Its antigen is undetermined.

This chain joins TRBV29-1 and TRBJ1-1; perhaps TRBD1 as D (5 bases). Sample: blood. The TCR was taken from a woman between 70 and 85 years old in good health. CDR3 DNA sequence: TGCAGCGTAGTCTCCCAGGGAAGAGGCACTGAAGCTTTCTTT. This codes for CSVVSQGRGTEAFF.